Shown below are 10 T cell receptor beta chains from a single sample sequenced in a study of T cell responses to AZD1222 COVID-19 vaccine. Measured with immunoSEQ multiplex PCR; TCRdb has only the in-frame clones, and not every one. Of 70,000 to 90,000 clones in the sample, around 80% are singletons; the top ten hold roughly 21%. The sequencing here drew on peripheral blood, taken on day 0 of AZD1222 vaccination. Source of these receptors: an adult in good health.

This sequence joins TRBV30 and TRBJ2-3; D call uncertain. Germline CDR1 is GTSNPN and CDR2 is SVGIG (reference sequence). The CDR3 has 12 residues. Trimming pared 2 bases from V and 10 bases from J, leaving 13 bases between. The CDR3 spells CAWSPLASPQYF. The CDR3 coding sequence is TGTGCCTGGAGTCCTCTCGCTTCTCCGCAGTATTTT.

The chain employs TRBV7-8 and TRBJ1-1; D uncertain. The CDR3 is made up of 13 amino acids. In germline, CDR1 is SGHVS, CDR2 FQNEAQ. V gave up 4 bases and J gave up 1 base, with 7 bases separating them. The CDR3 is CASSSDPNTEAFF. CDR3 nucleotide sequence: TGTGCCAGCAGCTCCGACCCGAACACTGAAGCTTTCTTT.

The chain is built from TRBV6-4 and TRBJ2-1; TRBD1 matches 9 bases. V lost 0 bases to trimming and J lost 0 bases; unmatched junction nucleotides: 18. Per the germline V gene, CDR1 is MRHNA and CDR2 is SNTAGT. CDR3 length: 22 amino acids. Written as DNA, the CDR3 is TGTGCCAGCAGTGACTCGGGGCCGGGACAGGGAGGGGGAGATAGCTCCTACAATGAGCAGTTCTTC. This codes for CASSDSGPGQGGGDSSYNEQFF.

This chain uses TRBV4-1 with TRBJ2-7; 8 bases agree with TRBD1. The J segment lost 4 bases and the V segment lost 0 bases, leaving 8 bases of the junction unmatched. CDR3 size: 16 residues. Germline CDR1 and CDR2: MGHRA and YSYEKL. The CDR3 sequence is CASSQDAGQGWYEQYF. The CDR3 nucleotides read TGCGCCAGCAGCCAAGATGCAGGACAGGGTTGGTACGAGCAGTACTTC.

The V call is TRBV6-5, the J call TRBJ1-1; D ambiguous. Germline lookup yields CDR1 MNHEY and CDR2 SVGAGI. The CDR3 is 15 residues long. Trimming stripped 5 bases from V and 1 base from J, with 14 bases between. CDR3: CASSPPEGQNTEAFF. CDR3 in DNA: TGTGCCAGCAGTCCCCCGGAGGGTCAGAACACTGAAGCTTTCTTT.

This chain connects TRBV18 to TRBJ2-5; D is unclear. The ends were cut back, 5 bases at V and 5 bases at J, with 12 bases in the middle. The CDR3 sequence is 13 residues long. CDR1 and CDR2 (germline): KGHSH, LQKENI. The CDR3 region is CASSIQLKETQYF. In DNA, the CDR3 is TGTGCCAGCTCAATACAGTTGAAGGAGACCCAGTACTTC.

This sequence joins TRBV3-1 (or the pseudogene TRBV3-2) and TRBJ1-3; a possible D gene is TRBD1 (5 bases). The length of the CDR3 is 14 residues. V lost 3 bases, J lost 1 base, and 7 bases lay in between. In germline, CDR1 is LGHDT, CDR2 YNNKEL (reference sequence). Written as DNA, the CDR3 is TGTGCCAGCAGCCAGCAGGGTTCTGGAAACACCATATATTTT. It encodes CASSQQGSGNTIYF.

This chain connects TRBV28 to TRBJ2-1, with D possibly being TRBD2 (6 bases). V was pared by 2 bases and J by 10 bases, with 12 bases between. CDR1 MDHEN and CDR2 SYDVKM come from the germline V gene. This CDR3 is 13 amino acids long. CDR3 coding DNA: TGTGCCAGCAGTTTAGCCGCCGGAGGGGAGCAGTTCTTC. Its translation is CASSLAAGGEQFF.

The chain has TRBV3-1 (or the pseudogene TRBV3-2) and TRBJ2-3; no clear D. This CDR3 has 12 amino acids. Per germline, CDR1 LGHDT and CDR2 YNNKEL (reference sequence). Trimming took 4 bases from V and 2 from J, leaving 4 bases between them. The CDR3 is CASSPTTDTQYF. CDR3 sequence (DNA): TGTGCCAGCAGCCCGACCACAGATACGCAGTATTTT.

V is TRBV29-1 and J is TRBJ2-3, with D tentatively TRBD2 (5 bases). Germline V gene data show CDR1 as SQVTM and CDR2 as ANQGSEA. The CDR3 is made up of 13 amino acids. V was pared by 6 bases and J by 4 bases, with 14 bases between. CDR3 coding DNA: TGCAGCGTGGTCCTAGCTGGCGCAGATACGCAGTATTTT. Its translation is CSVVLAGADTQYF.